The 25 T cell receptor beta chains in this list originate from one sample, sequenced in a study of blood T cell repertoires in COVID-19 (dated by TCRdb to about 2020). Library preparation was by the immunoSEQ multiplex PCR assay. TCRdb re-hosts the immuneACCESS table, in-frame sequences only. Its copies lack some clones; in the studies checked, an unresolved V gene accounts for under half of them, and the cause for the rest is not known. For this sample the table gives fewer than 450,000 clones, of which 80% to 95% were detected only once. The biggest ten clones account for about 0.6% of the sample. The sample comprised PBMCs or T cells enriched from blood (not recorded which). Receptor source: a man aged 18-30 years who had recovered from COVID-19.

In DNA form, the CDR3 reads TGCGCCAGCAGCGCCCGGACAGGGAGGGAAAACACCATATATTTT. Translation gives CASSARTGRENTIYF. The J gene is TRBJ1-3, the V gene TRBV5-1, with TRBD1 identical over 8 bases. The CDR3 has 15 amino acids. Per germline, CDR1 SGHRS and CDR2 YFSETQ. With 4 bases clipped from V and 6 bases from J, the junction kept 9 bases outside the gene matches. The entire variable domain, with the rest obtained from reference TRBV5-1 and TRBJ1-3, is as follows: KAGVTQTPRYLIKTRGQQVTLSCSPISGHRSVSWYQQTPGQGLQFLFEYFSETQRNKGNFPGRFSGRQFSNSRSEMNVSTLELGDSALYLCASSARTGRENTIYFGEGSWLTVV.

CDR3 protein: CASSSSPGPTNYGYTF. The CDR3, as DNA: TGTGCCAGTAGTAGTTCGCCAGGGCCTACTAACTATGGCTACACCTTC. The chain joins TRBV19 to TRBJ1-2; possible D gene TRBD1, 5 bases. V was pared by 4 bases and J by 0 bases, with 15 bases between. The CDR3 runs 16 residues. Per the germline V gene, CDR1 is LNHDA and CDR2 is SQIVND (reference sequence).

This CDR3 is CASSAGTANTEAFF. The CDR3 DNA reads TGTGCCAGCAGCGCCGGGACAGCAAACACTGAAGCTTTCTTT. This chain links TRBV9 with TRBJ1-1; TRBD1 aligns across 7 bases. There are 14 residues in the CDR3. J was trimmed by 2 bases and V by 3 bases; bases with no gene match: 4. In germline, CDR1 is SGDLS, CDR2 YYNGEE.

The chain couples TRBV19 to TRBJ1-5; TRBD1 matches at 10 bases. This CDR3 region has 16 residues. Germline CDR1 reads LNHDA; CDR2 reads SQIVND (reference sequence). V was pared by 3 bases and J by 6 bases, with 8 bases of the junction left unmatched. Here the CDR3 reads CASSIRDRGSIQPQHF. The CDR3 DNA is TGTGCCAGTAGTATCCGGGACAGGGGAAGTATTCAGCCCCAGCATTTT.

The chain carries TRBV11-3 and TRBJ1-1; D is ambiguous. Germline V gene data show CDR1 as SGHNT and CDR2 as YENEEA. Trimming removed 3 bases at V and 0 bases at J, with 8 bases between. CDR3 length equals 14 residues. CDR3 sequence reads: CASSFRQMNTEAFF. CDR3 DNA sequence: TGTGCCAGCAGCTTCCGACAAATGAACACTGAAGCTTTCTTT.

V and J are TRBV3-1 (or the pseudogene TRBV3-2) and TRBJ1-3; 8 nucleotides match TRBD1. The V gene end was trimmed by 0 bases and the J gene end by 4 bases; junction bases not matched to a gene: 11. The CDR3 length is 18 residues. Germline values: CDR1 LGHDT, CDR2 YNNKEL (reference sequence). The chain's CDR3 is CASSQDLDRRGLGNTIYF. The DNA of the CDR3 is TGTGCCAGCAGCCAAGATCTGGATCGCAGGGGGCTAGGAAACACCATATATTTT.

The V and J genes are TRBV28 and TRBJ1-2, with a tentative D call TRBD1 (6 bases). Germline lookup yields CDR1 MDHEN and CDR2 SYDVKM. The CDR3 spans 12 residues. Deletions cut 7 bases from V and 4 bases from J, with 10 bases between. CDR3 sequence reads: CASTLGGYGYTF. In DNA, the CDR3 is TGTGCCAGCACCTTAGGGGGCTATGGCTACACCTTC.

V is TRBV6-5 and J is TRBJ1-1, with 7 bases fitting TRBD1. Germline V gives CDR1 MNHEY, CDR2 SVGAGI. V lost 5 bases and J lost 4; bases outside the gene matches: 7. The CDR3 spans 14 residues. CDR3 loop: CASSRRSGGTEAFF. For the CDR3, the DNA is TGTGCCAGCAGTCGAAGATCAGGGGGCACTGAAGCTTTCTTT.

The CDR3: CASSLAYGGQETQYF. CDR3 DNA sequence: TGTGCCAGCAGCTTGGCGTATGGGGGGCAAGAGACCCAGTACTTC. V usage is TRBV5-6 and J usage is TRBJ2-5; possible D gene TRBD2, 6 bases. Trimming removed 0 bases from V and 2 bases from J, with 11 bases in between. Germline-derived CDR1 and CDR2 are SGHDT and YYEEEE. The CDR3 runs 15 residues. The entire variable domain, with the rest obtained from reference TRBV5-6 and TRBJ2-5, is as follows: DAGVTQSPTHLIKTRGQQVTLRCSPKSGHDTVSWYQQALGQGPQFIFQYYEEEERQRGNFPDRFSGHQFPNYSSELNVNALLLGDSALYLCASSLAYGGQETQYFGPGTRLLVL.

The J gene is TRBJ2-2, the V gene TRBV5-4, with a weak D call TRBD1 (6 bases). V lost 3 bases and J 1 base, leaving 13 bases between the germline ends. The CDR3 runs 16 residues. Germline CDR1 is SGHNT and CDR2 is YYREEE (reference sequence). The CDR3: CASSSTGLGNTGELFF. The CDR3 DNA follows: TGTGCCAGCAGCTCCACAGGGTTAGGGAACACCGGGGAGCTGTTTTTT.

The chain combines TRBV5-4 with TRBJ2-7; 10 bases are a match to TRBD1. The CDR3 sequence is 15 residues long. Germline V lookup: CDR1 SGHNT, CDR2 YYREEE (reference sequence). Trimming cost V 0 bases and J 6 bases; bases outside gene matches: 6. The CDR3 DNA sequence: TGTGCCAGCAGCTTGGGGGGGGACAGGGGCCGCGAGCAGTACTTC. It codes for CASSLGGDRGREQYF.

V usage is TRBV7-9 and J usage is TRBJ1-1; D unresolved. The CDR3 runs 15 residues. The V and J ends lost 2 bases and 3 bases respectively, with 13 bases between them. Germline V CDR1 and CDR2: SEHNR, FQNEAQ (reference sequence). CDR3 in DNA: TGTGCCAGCAGCTTAATATCGGGATTTGACACTGAAGCTTTCTTT. This translates into CASSLISGFDTEAFF. The variable domain in full, with the rest retrieved from reference TRBV7-9 and TRBJ1-1, is DTGVSQNPRHKITKRGQNVTFRCDPISEHNRLYWYRQTLGQGPEFLTYFQNEAQLEKSRLLSDRFSAERPKGSFSTLEIQRTEQGDSAMYLCASSLISGFDTEAFFGQGTRLTVV.

The chain links TRBV25-1 to TRBJ2-1, with 7 nucleotides matching TRBD2. Germline assignment: CDR1 MGHDK and CDR2 SYGVNS. After removal of 4 bases from V and 1 base from J, the junction contained 7 bases not matched to a gene. There are 16 residues in the CDR3. CDR3 region: CASSGLSGLSYNEQFF. In nucleotides, the CDR3 is TGTGCCAGCAGTGGCCTTAGCGGGCTTTCCTACAATGAGCAGTTCTTC. The full variable domain, in which reference TRBV25-1 and TRBJ2-1 provide the parts outside the CDR3, is EADIYQTPRYLVIGTGKKITLECSQTMGHDKMYWYQQDPGMELHLIHYSYGVNSTEKGDLSSESTVSRIRTEHFPLTLESARPSHTSQYLCASSGLSGLSYNEQFFGPGTRLTVL.

This clone came up once. This chain connects TRBV19 to TRBJ1-2; TRBD1 might be the D (6 bases). Trimming left V 5 bases short and J 1 base short, with 11 bases between. In germline, CDR1 is LNHDA, CDR2 SQIVND (reference sequence). CDR3 length equals 14 residues. In DNA, the CDR3 is TGTGCCAGTAGTGTTCTGGACAGTAACTATGGCTACACCTTC. Translation: CASSVLDSNYGYTF. The full variable domain, its missing parts supplied by reference TRBV19 and TRBJ1-2, is DGGITQSPKYLFRKEGQNVTLSCEQNLNHDAMYWYRQDPGQGLRLIYYSQIVNDFQKGDIAEGYSVSREKKESFPLTVTSAQKNPTAFYLCASSVLDSNYGYTFGSGTRLTVV.

V and J are TRBV14 and TRBJ1-1; D possibly corresponds to TRBD1 (6 bases). CDR1 is SGHDN and CDR2 is FVKESK in the germline V gene. V was shortened by 4 bases and J by 3 bases, with 18 bases between the two germline ends. There are 16 residues in the CDR3. The CDR3 coding sequence is TGTGCCAGCAGCCCGACCCAGGGGAGGGCGCACACTGAAGCTTTCTTT. This sequence encodes CASSPTQGRAHTEAFF.

This chain joins TRBV6-5 and TRBJ1-5; TRBD1 agrees at 9 bases. In germline, CDR1 is MNHEY, CDR2 SVGAGI. V shed 6 bases, J shed 1 base, and the junction held 4 bases outside the gene matches. CDR3 size: 15 residues. The CDR3 region is CASSPGTGSNQPQHF. The CDR3, as DNA: TGTGCCAGCAGCCCGGGGACAGGGAGCAATCAGCCCCAGCATTTT.

This chain uses TRBV28 with TRBJ2-2; 9 bases fit TRBD2. Trimming cost V 10 bases and J 6 bases; bases outside gene matches: 12. CDR1 and CDR2 (germline): MDHEN, SYDVKM. The CDR3 runs to 15 residues. The DNA for the CDR3 is TGTGCCACCCCCCGGCGGGAGGGCCAGGCCGGGGAGCTGTTTTTT. It codes for CATPRREGQAGELFF.

The CDR3 loop reads CSVVDRANEKLFF. In DNA, the CDR3 is TGCAGCGTCGTGGACAGGGCCAATGAAAAACTGTTTTTT. V gene TRBV29-1 combines with J gene TRBJ1-4, with 8 bases lining up with TRBD1. Germline V gene lookup returns CDR1 SQVTM and CDR2 ANQGSEA. The CDR3 extends over 13 amino acids. The V gene end was trimmed by 6 bases and the J gene end by 5 bases; junction bases not matched to a gene: 5. The variable domain in full, with the rest retrieved from reference TRBV29-1 and TRBJ1-4, is SAVISQKPSRDICQRGTSLTIQCQVDSQVTMMFWYRQQPGQSLTLIATANQGSEATYESGFVIDKFPISRPNLTFSTLTVSNMSPEDSSIYLCSVVDRANEKLFFGSGTQLSVL.

V and J are TRBV7-9 and TRBJ2-7, with a weak D call TRBD2 (6 bases). This CDR3 contains 14 residues. Germline values: CDR1 SEHNR, CDR2 FQNEAQ (reference sequence). V was trimmed by 2 bases and J by 2 bases, leaving 10 bases between them. The CDR3 loop is CASSLSGFPYEQYF. The CDR3 bases are TGTGCCAGCAGCTTAAGCGGGTTTCCCTACGAGCAGTACTTC.

The chain links TRBV2 to TRBJ1-3; D remains unclear. CDR3 length: 14 amino acids. CDR1 is SNHLY, CDR2 FYNNEI, per germline. V was pared by 6 bases and J by 4 bases, with 13 bases between. Here the CDR3 reads CASSGEGSGNTIYF. CDR3 coding DNA: TGTGCCAGCAGCGGAGAGGGTTCGGGAAACACCATATATTTT.

The V call is TRBV4-1, the J call TRBJ2-2; 11 positions match TRBD2. The V gene's germline CDR1 is MGHRA and CDR2 YSYEKL. CDR3 length equals 17 residues. The V and J ends lost 4 bases and 2 bases, in that order; junction bases with no gene match: 6. The CDR3 here is CASSPSGGNYNTGELFF. The CDR3 nucleotides are TGCGCCAGCAGCCCTAGCGGGGGGAATTATAACACCGGGGAGCTGTTTTTT.

The CDR3 DNA reads as TGTGCCAGCAGCGTACAGGGTCCCTCAGGCTATGGCTACACCTTC. Amino acids: CASSVQGPSGYGYTF. The V call is TRBV5-5, the J call TRBJ1-2; weak D call: TRBD1 (6 bases). V was cut by 4 bases and J by 4 bases, with 17 bases left in between. From germline, CDR1 is SGHKS and CDR2 YYEKEE (reference sequence). CDR3 length: 15 residues.

The V call is TRBV27, the J call TRBJ2-7; no definite D call. Trimming shortened V by 1 base and J by 0 bases, and 7 bases separated the two germline ends. The germline V gene has CDR1 MNHEY and CDR2 SMNVEV (reference sequence). The CDR3 has 14 amino acids. CDR3 DNA sequence: TGTGCCAGCAGTTTATTTCGGTACTCCTACGAGCAGTACTTC. Translated: CASSLFRYSYEQYF.

In its sample, this clone was seen once. The rearrangement links TRBV2 to TRBJ1-6, with D maybe TRBD1 (5 bases). Germline V CDR1 and CDR2: SNHLY, FYNNEI. The CDR3 has 14 residues. Deletions cut 8 bases from V and 8 bases from J, with 16 bases between. CDR3 DNA sequence: TGTGCCAGCCGATGGGGACTGGGCGATTCACCCCTCCACTTT. This codes for CASRWGLGDSPLHF.

The gene calls are TRBV6-1 and TRBJ2-7; TRBD2 agrees at 16 bases. Unmatched junction bases numbered 12, after V lost 0 bases and J lost 7 bases. Per the germline V gene, CDR1 is MNHNS and CDR2 is SASEGT. CDR3 length: 19 amino acids. CDR3 nucleotide sequence: TGTGCCAGCAGTGAAGCCCTACCGGGACTAGCGGGGGGGCTCGGAGAGCAGTACTTC. Its protein is CASSEALPGLAGGLGEQYF.